This T cell receptor (beta chain) stems from a study of blood T cell repertoires in COVID-19. Study information: Sources were T cells, B-cell-depleted T cells, or PBMCs; the material itself was cDNA or gDNA.

Trimming cost V 6 bases and J 6 bases; bases outside gene matches: 5. There are 14 residues in the CDR3. Germline values: CDR1 MNHEY, CDR2 SVGAGI. In its sample, this clone was seen a few times. Original methodology: Amplifying reference gene primers gave estimates of nucleated cell counts. Libraries were prepared by immunoSEQ multiplex PCR; TCRdb keeps only in-frame clonotypes and omits some of them. V, J and clone size were drawn from that table, and D and trimming were deduced from the DNA. This table has 240,000 or so clones, about 86% appearing once. The receptor comes from an elderly woman with acute or convalescent COVID-19. The V and J genes are TRBV6-5 and TRBJ1-6, with 7 bases matching TRBD1. The sample comprised peripheral blood. The CDR3 sequence is CASRQGSTNSPLHF. The CDR3 DNA sequence: TGTGCCAGCAGACAGGGGTCTACTAATTCACCCCTCCACTTT.